The 20 T cell receptor beta chains below all came from one sample that was sequenced in a study of CD8 T cells in ankylosing spondylitis (dated by TCRdb to about 2017). The library was generated by 5' RACE. The instrument was an Illumina HiSeq 2500. The raw public data were reprocessed by TCRdb itself: fastp quality trimming at Q25, MiXCR clonotype calling, in-frame beta chains only. Each CDR3 protein gets just one entry, which takes the most common genes and DNA from the rows behind it. The sample table shows approximately 250,000 distinct CDR3 sequences, and under 30% are seen once. In total, the top ten clones hold over 0.55% of the sample. Sequencing was done on a sample of blood, either unsorted or a sorted T cell fraction (not recorded which). The receptors stem from a male donor with ankylosing spondylitis or in good health (not recorded which).

Many counts were recorded for this clonotype. The chain recombines TRBV28 with TRBJ1-2, with 9 bases identical to TRBD1. Germline CDR1 is MDHEN and CDR2 is SYDVKM. The CDR3 is 14 residues long. V dropped 3 bases and J dropped 8; count of bases not matched to a gene: 7. CDR3 sequence: CASSFPGTGQGYTF. CDR3 nucleotide sequence: TGTGCCAGCAGTTTCCCCGGGACAGGGCAAGGCTACACCTTC.

The table lists this clonotype with many counts. The chain uses TRBV7-9 and TRBJ2-3; a possible D gene is TRBD1 (5 bases). CDR3 length: 15 amino acids. Per germline, CDR1 SEHNR and CDR2 FQNEAQ (reference sequence). V lost 2 bases and J lost 2, with 11 bases in between. The CDR3 region has the DNA TGTGCCAGCAGCTTATATCAGGGATCCACAGATACGCAGTATTTT. Residues: CASSLYQGSTDTQYF. The full variable domain, its missing parts supplied by reference TRBV7-9 and TRBJ2-3, is DTGVSQNPRHKITKRGQNVTFRCDPISEHNRLYWYRQTLGQGPEFLTYFQNEAQLEKSRLLSDRFSAERPKGSFSTLEIQRTEQGDSAMYLCASSLYQGSTDTQYFGPGTRLTVL.

This clonotype was counted at least ten times. This chain uses TRBV20-1 with TRBJ1-2, with D perhaps matching TRBD1 (5 bases). Germline lookup yields CDR1 DFQATT and CDR2 SNEGSKA (reference sequence). V was cut by 4 bases and J by 8 bases, with 17 bases left in between. The CDR3 contains 13 residues. The CDR3 DNA follows: TGCAGTGCTACCCTGACAGAGGCCGGGGGCTACACCTTC. Translated: CSATLTEAGGYTF.

This rearrangement joins TRBV4-2 to TRBJ2-4; 8 bases are shared with TRBD1. The CDR3 is 16 amino acids. The germline gives CDR1 LGHNA, CDR2 YNFKEQ. Trimming cost V 4 bases and J 5 bases; bases outside gene matches: 10. The CDR3 sequence is CASSLRQGQGENIQYF. The CDR3 DNA is TGTGCCAGCAGCCTACGACAGGGGCAGGGGGAAAACATTCAGTACTTC.

Points on this clonotype: A much larger clone is a single base away; this may be a read error. V and J are TRBV4-2 and TRBJ2-1, with TRBD2 identical over 13 bases. The germline CDR1 and CDR2 sequences are LGHNA and YNFKEQ. The CDR3 contains 16 residues. CDR3 sequence: CDSSTQTSGGDNEQFF. Written as DNA, the CDR3 is TGTGACAGCAGCACACAAACTAGCGGGGGGGATAATGAGCAGTTCTTC.

The V call is TRBV20-1, the J call TRBJ2-7; 14 bases align to TRBD2. Germline V gives CDR1 DFQATT, CDR2 SNEGSKA (reference sequence). This CDR3 has 15 amino acids. V was clipped by 5 bases and J by 4 bases; unmatched bases: 7. CDR3 region: CSAGRTSGGWYEQYF. CDR3 nucleotide sequence: TGCAGTGCTGGACGGACTAGCGGGGGGTGGTACGAGCAGTACTTC.

This sequence joins TRBV24-1 and TRBJ2-1, with 9 bases identical to TRBD2. In germline, CDR1 is KGHDR, CDR2 SFDVKD. With 4 bases clipped from V and 6 bases from J, the junction kept 3 bases outside the gene matches. This CDR3 spans 14 amino acids. The CDR3 DNA sequence: TGTGCCACCAGTGAAAGCGGGGGGAGCAATGAGCAGTTCTTC. Its translation is CATSESGGSNEQFF.

This clonotype was detected many times. The V gene is TRBV20-1, the J gene TRBJ1-2, with D hard to call. The CDR3 loop spans 12 amino acids. V lost 6 bases to trimming and J lost 7 bases, with 15 bases between them. In germline, CDR1 is DFQATT, CDR2 SNEGSKA (reference sequence). Here the CDR3 DNA reads TGCAGTGCGCGCCGGACGGAGGGTGGCTACACCTTC. It encodes CSARRTEGGYTF.

This chain links TRBV12-3 or TRBV12-4 with TRBJ2-7, with TRBD1 matching 7 bases. CDR3 length: 13 residues. The V and J ends lost 3 bases and 7 bases, in that order; junction bases with no gene match: 6. For the CDR3, the DNA is TGTGCCAGCAGTTTCAGGGCAGGGGGTGAGCAGTACTTC. Its translation is CASSFRAGGEQYF.

V gene TRBV12-3 or TRBV12-4 combines with J gene TRBJ2-1, with D hard to call. The CDR3 sequence is 14 residues long. The V end was cut by 3 bases, the J end by 6 bases, with 12 bases between. The DNA for the CDR3 is TGTGCCAGCAGTTTGCTCGTTCAGCGCAATGAGCAGTTCTTC. Its translation: CASSLLVQRNEQFF.

V is TRBV3-1 and J is TRBJ2-5; D is perhaps TRBD2 (6 bases). The V gene's germline CDR1 is LGHDT and CDR2 YNNKEL (reference sequence). The germline V and J ends were trimmed by 1 base and 5 bases, with 11 bases remaining between them. The CDR3 has 14 residues. CDR3 nucleotides: TGTGCCAGCAGCCAAGCAAGACTAGGGGAGACCCAGTACTTC. Its translation is CASSQARLGETQYF.

This clonotype turned up a few times. The chain is built from TRBV20-1 and TRBJ2-2; D is perhaps TRBD1 or TRBD2 (5 bases each). The CDR3 is 17 amino acids. Germline-derived CDR1 and CDR2 are DFQATT and SNEGSKA (reference sequence). Trimming shortened V by 0 bases and J by 0 bases, and 14 bases separated the two germline ends. The CDR3 DNA is TGCAGTGCTAGAGATCCTCTATGGGGACCGAACACCGGGGAGCTGTTTTTT. This encodes CSARDPLWGPNTGELFF.

This clonotype occurred a few times. The rearrangement uses TRBV3-1 and TRBJ1-2, with no clear D. The CDR3 extends over 12 amino acids. Trimming pared 5 bases from V and 8 bases from J, leaving 12 bases between. Germline loops: CDR1 LGHDT, CDR2 YNNKEL (reference sequence). The CDR3 sequence is CASSSEPHGYTF. Here the CDR3 DNA reads TGTGCCAGCAGCTCCGAGCCCCACGGCTACACCTTC.

This chain connects TRBV10-3 to TRBJ2-1; D is possibly TRBD2 (7 bases). V was cut by 0 bases and J by 9 bases, with 9 bases left in between. Germline V gene data show CDR1 as ENHRY and CDR2 as SYGVKD. This CDR3 spans 13 amino acids. CDR3: CAISESGGAEQFF. The CDR3, as DNA: TGTGCCATCAGTGAGTCAGGGGGGGCTGAGCAGTTCTTC.

This clonotype was recorded at least ten times. V and J are TRBV12-3 or TRBV12-4 and TRBJ2-1; the match to TRBD2 covers 10 bases. Trimming took 11 bases from V and 7 from J; bases not matched to a gene: 11. There are 14 residues in the CDR3. CDR3 in DNA: TGTGCCTCCACCGTGAGCGGGGGGGAGAATGAGCAGTTCTTC. Translating it yields CASTVSGGENEQFF.

The chain has TRBV27 and TRBJ2-1; D gene uncertain. V was trimmed by 2 bases and J by 12 bases, leaving 14 bases between them. CDR3 length equals 13 residues. Germline CDR1 MNHEY, CDR2 SMNVEV (reference sequence). Here the CDR3 DNA reads TGTGCCAGCAGTTTAGCAGGCCGGATAGGGCAGTTCTTC. This encodes CASSLAGRIGQFF.

This clonotype was counted only a few times. The V gene is TRBV2, the J gene TRBJ2-1; 8 bases line up with TRBD2. After removal of 4 bases from V and 2 bases from J, the junction contained 4 bases not matched to a gene. The CDR3 has 15 amino acids. Germline V gene sequence: CDR1 SNHLY, CDR2 FYNNEI. The chain's CDR3 is CASSVTSGTYNEQFF. In DNA, the CDR3 is TGTGCCAGCAGTGTCACTAGCGGAACCTACAATGAGCAGTTCTTC.

This clonotype was counted at least ten times. DNA for the CDR3: TGCAGCGTTGAGTTCGGTCGGGCTGAAGCTTTCTTT. It yields the protein CSVEFGRAEAFF. The chain employs TRBV29-1 and TRBJ1-1, with D unresolved. Germline CDR1 is SQVTM and CDR2 is ANQGSEA. The CDR3 extends over 12 amino acids. With 3 bases removed from V and 6 bases from J, the gap between germline ends came to 11 bases. The full variable domain, in which reference TRBV29-1 and TRBJ1-1 provide the parts outside the CDR3, is SAVISQKPSRDICQRGTSLTIQCQVDSQVTMMFWYRQQPGQSLTLIATANQGSEATYESGFVIDKFPISRPNLTFSTLTVSNMSPEDSSIYLCSVEFGRAEAFFGQGTRLTVV.

This clonotype was recorded many times. The chain carries TRBV29-1 and TRBJ2-7; TRBD1 is a possible D gene (7 bases). The CDR3 covers 13 residues. From germline, CDR1 is SQVTM and CDR2 ANQGSEA. The germline V and J ends were trimmed by 4 bases and 3 bases, with 13 bases remaining between them. CDR3 in amino acids: CSVGGRGVYEQYF. CDR3 coding DNA: TGCAGCGTTGGGGGCAGGGGGGTCTACGAGCAGTACTTC.

The chain couples TRBV28 to TRBJ2-1; no definite D call. CDR1 and CDR2 from the germline V gene are MDHEN and SYDVKM. The CDR3 totals 13 residues. Trimming left V 5 bases short and J 5 bases short, with 10 bases between. Written as DNA, the CDR3 is TGTGCCAGCAGTGTTGTACTCCACAATGAGCAGTTCTTC. Its translation is CASSVVLHNEQFF.